The 17 T cell receptor beta chains listed next were all sequenced from one sample in a study of T cell changes during pregnancy in multiple sclerosis. Generated by immunoSEQ multiplex PCR, the TCRdb table keeps only in-frame clones and is missing some. This sample yields roughly 26,000 clones, of which roughly nine tenths are seen a single time; 16% belongs to the top ten. The sample here was CD8+ T cells from peripheral blood mononuclear cells, taken in the second trimester of pregnancy. The source is a female donor with multiple sclerosis, enrolled in a pregnancy study.

The chain carries TRBV11-2 and TRBJ2-1, with 7 bases lining up with TRBD2. Germline V lookup: CDR1 SGHAT, CDR2 FQNNGV. The CDR3 contains 15 residues. With V trimmed by 5 bases and J by 3 bases, 7 bases remained unmatched. The CDR3 nucleotides read TGTGCCAGCAGCCCCACTAGCGCGTACTACAATGAGCAGTTCTTC. Its translation is CASSPTSAYYNEQFF.

The CDR3 DNA reads as TGTGCCACACATGAACAGGGGACTAATGAAAAACTGTTTTTT. Amino acid sequence: CATHEQGTNEKLFF. The chain uses TRBV5-6 and TRBJ1-4; TRBD1 matches 7 bases. In germline, CDR1 is SGHDT, CDR2 YYEEEE. There are 14 residues in the CDR3. V lost 9 bases and J lost 2; bases outside the gene matches: 7.

The chain couples TRBV4-2 to TRBJ2-7, with 9 bases that match TRBD2. The CDR3 runs to 16 residues. V lost 0 bases and J lost 4; bases outside the gene matches: 7. Germline CDR1 reads LGHNA; CDR2 reads YNFKEQ. CDR3 bases: TGTGCCAGCAGCCAAGATTCCTCTAGCGGGAAATACGAGCAGTACTTC. It is translated as CASSQDSSSGKYEQYF.

This chain joins TRBV4-1 and TRBJ2-3; 7 bases fit TRBD2. CDR1 is MGHRA, CDR2 YSYEKL, per germline. V lost 1 base and J lost 3; bases outside the gene matches: 7. The length of the CDR3 is 16 residues. CDR3 sequence (DNA): TGCGCCAGCAGCCAAGTCCGGGAGGTCGGGACAGATACGCAGTATTTT. Translation: CASSQVREVGTDTQYF.

For the CDR3, the DNA is TGTGCCAGTAGTATAATAGGCGGATACAATGAGCAGTTCTTC. This sequence encodes CASSIIGGYNEQFF. The chain employs TRBV19 and TRBJ2-1; unclear D gene. The CDR3 contains 14 residues. V lost 2 bases, J lost 4 bases, and 9 bases lay in between. Germline V gene sequence: CDR1 LNHDA, CDR2 SQIVND (reference sequence).

The gene calls are TRBV13 and TRBJ2-7; 7 nucleotides line up with TRBD2. Trimming took 5 bases from V and 2 from J; bases not matched to a gene: 6. The CDR3 extends over 14 amino acids. Germline lookup yields CDR1 PRHDT and CDR2 FYEKMQ (reference sequence). CDR3 residues: CASSAGLGPYEQYF. The CDR3 nucleotides read TGTGCCAGCAGCGCCGGACTAGGGCCCTACGAGCAGTACTTC.

A remark on this clone: Other DNA sequences of this sample code for an identical CDR3. This rearrangement joins TRBV4-3 to TRBJ2-1, with no clear D. The CDR3 consists of 14 residues. V was clipped by 4 bases and J by 7 bases, with 14 bases between them. The V gene's germline CDR1 is LGHNA and CDR2 YSLEER. The CDR3 DNA sequence: TGCGCCAGCAGCCCCCGACTGGCCCAAAATGAGCAGTTCTTC. Protein: CASSPRLAQNEQFF.

V is TRBV19 and J is TRBJ2-1; D call uncertain. In germline, CDR1 is LNHDA, CDR2 SQIVND (reference sequence). The V and J ends lost 2 bases and 0 bases respectively, with 8 bases between them. The CDR3 loop spans 15 amino acids. The CDR3 spells CASSIYRSSYNEQFF. Here the CDR3 DNA reads TGTGCCAGTAGTATATACCGCAGCTCCTACAATGAGCAGTTCTTC.

V usage is TRBV7-9 and J usage is TRBJ2-1, with 9 bases fitting TRBD1. The CDR3 loop spans 17 amino acids. Germline V gene sequence: CDR1 SEHNR, CDR2 FQNEAQ (reference sequence). The J segment lost 5 bases and the V segment lost 4 bases, leaving 12 bases of the junction unmatched. CDR3 nucleotides: TGTGCCAGCAGCTCCCGGGACAGGGTAGGCTTAAACAATGAGCAGTTCTTC. It specifies CASSSRDRVGLNNEQFF.

This rearrangement joins TRBV5-6 to TRBJ1-4; D is uncertain. Germline loops: CDR1 SGHDT, CDR2 YYEEEE. The CDR3 consists of 16 residues. The V gene lost 0 bases and the J gene lost 3 bases, with 12 bases spanning the gap. The CDR3 spells CASSLARGGANEKLFF. DNA for the CDR3: TGTGCCAGCAGCTTGGCGAGAGGTGGTGCTAATGAAAAACTGTTTTTT.

In nucleotides, the CDR3 is TGTGCCAGCAGCGCCCCGGGACAGGAAGAACTATATTACAATGAGCAGTTCTTC. It codes for CASSAPGQEELYYNEQFF. The rearrangement joins TRBV5-4 to TRBJ2-1, with 8 nucleotides matching TRBD1. Trimming took 4 bases from V and 4 from J; bases not matched to a gene: 16. Germline loops: CDR1 SGHNT, CDR2 YYREEE (reference sequence). CDR3 length: 18 amino acids.

The chain uses TRBV5-1 and TRBJ2-1; D gene uncertain. This CDR3 region has 12 residues. Trimming cost V 4 bases and J 3 bases, with 5 bases left between them. Germline CDR1 reads SGHRS; CDR2 reads YFSETQ. The CDR3 spells CASSQNYNEQFF. The CDR3 bases are TGCGCCAGCAGCCAAAACTACAATGAGCAGTTCTTC. The variable domain in full, with the rest retrieved from reference TRBV5-1 and TRBJ2-1, is KAGVTQTPRYLIKTRGQQVTLSCSPISGHRSVSWYQQTPGQGLQFLFEYFSETQRNKGNFPGRFSGRQFSNSRSEMNVSTLELGDSALYLCASSQNYNEQFFGPGTRLTVL.

The V and J genes are TRBV5-1 and TRBJ1-2; D gene uncertain. The CDR3 is 12 amino acids. In germline, CDR1 is SGHRS, CDR2 YFSETQ. V dropped 4 bases and J dropped 8 bases, with 12 bases sitting between them. The CDR3 DNA reads as TGCGCCAGCAGCCCGGATGGCGGGGGCTACACCTTC. Amino acids: CASSPDGGGYTF. The entire variable domain, with the rest obtained from reference TRBV5-1 and TRBJ1-2, is as follows: KAGVTQTPRYLIKTRGQQVTLSCSPISGHRSVSWYQQTPGQGLQFLFEYFSETQRNKGNFPGRFSGRQFSNSRSEMNVSTLELGDSALYLCASSPDGGGYTFGSGTRLTVV.

The chain is built from TRBV19 and TRBJ2-4; TRBD1 might be the D (5 bases). This CDR3 has 16 amino acids. Germline lookup yields CDR1 LNHDA and CDR2 SQIVND (reference sequence). V lost 4 bases and J 0 bases, leaving 13 bases between the germline ends. The CDR3: CASSRRQLLAKNIQYF. The CDR3 nucleotides read TGTGCCAGTAGTAGGAGACAGCTTCTAGCCAAAAACATTCAGTACTTC.

The chain has TRBV5-4 and TRBJ2-1, with D perhaps TRBD2 (5 bases). CDR1 and CDR2 (germline): SGHNT, YYREEE (reference sequence). V dropped 0 bases and J dropped 0 bases, with 10 bases sitting between them. The CDR3 length is 16 residues. CDR3: CASSLVSGFSYNEQFF. The CDR3 DNA follows: TGTGCCAGCAGCTTGGTTTCGGGGTTCTCCTACAATGAGCAGTTCTTC.

V gene TRBV5-4 combines with J gene TRBJ2-7; a weak D match, TRBD1 (5 bases). CDR1 is SGHNT and CDR2 is YYREEE in the germline V gene (reference sequence). The CDR3 extends over 12 amino acids. Between the trimmed V and J ends, which lost 2 bases and 5 bases, there was a span of 8 bases. CDR3 region: CASSFLGDEQYF. The CDR3 nucleotides read TGTGCCAGCAGCTTCTTAGGGGACGAGCAGTACTTC.

The chain joins TRBV7-4 to TRBJ1-2, with 7 bases aligning to TRBD1. The junction had 18 bases not matched to a gene; V was cut back by 8 bases and J by 6 bases. The CDR3 extends over 16 amino acids. Germline CDR1 is SGHVT and CDR2 is SQSDAQ. The CDR3 nucleotides are TGTGCCAGCTCACCCCGGAGGGGGGACAGAAAAAATGGCTACACCTTC. Protein sequence: CASSPRRGDRKNGYTF.